The 7 T cell receptor beta chains below come from one sample, sequenced in a study of early T cells in non-severe SARS-CoV-2 infection. One entry per CDR3 protein, called by TCRdb with MiXCR from the 5' RACE reads. The table includes under 40,000 distinct CDR3 sequences, almost 6% detected once. Material: whole blood. The source is an adult who was a healthcare worker with PCR-confirmed SARS-CoV-2 infection or an uninfected control (not recorded which).

Many counts were recorded for this clonotype. The rearrangement links TRBV6-1 to TRBJ1-1; unclear D gene. This CDR3 region has 13 residues. V was trimmed by 7 bases and J by 3 bases, leaving 12 bases between them. CDR1 is MNHNS, CDR2 SASEGT, per germline. The CDR3 region is CASTILADTEAFF. CDR3 in DNA: TGTGCCAGCACTATACTTGCCGACACTGAAGCTTTCTTT.

This clonotype has ten or more counts. The chain couples TRBV4-3 to TRBJ2-1; D gene ambiguous. CDR1 and CDR2 from the germline V gene are LGHNA and YSLEER. The CDR3 extends over 16 amino acids. Between the trimmed V and J ends, which lost 0 bases and 2 bases, there was a span of 11 bases. The CDR3 is CASSQDLPNPYNEQFF. The CDR3 DNA reads as TGCGCCAGCAGCCAAGACCTCCCGAACCCCTACAATGAGCAGTTCTTC.

This clonotype was detected ten times or more. The chain uses TRBV25-1 and TRBJ1-3; D is ambiguous. This CDR3 is built from 17 residues. CDR1 and CDR2 (germline): MGHDK, SYGVNS. V lost 5 bases and J lost 0, with 17 bases in between. The CDR3 is CASSSPWRAGSGNTIYF. For the CDR3, the DNA is TGTGCCAGCAGTTCTCCTTGGAGGGCGGGCTCTGGAAACACCATATATTTT.

With regard to this clonotype: A read error is possible here, since a much larger clone lies one base away. The chain links TRBV6-6 to TRBJ1-3, with TRBD1 matching over 8 bases. The CDR3 has 15 amino acids. CDR1 and CDR2 (germline): MNHNY, SVGAGI (reference sequence). The V segment lost 10 bases and the J segment 1 base; nucleotides outside the gene matches: 9. In nucleotides, the CDR3 is TGTGCCATCATGTTAGACAGGGGTTCTGGAAACACCATATATTTT. Protein: CAIMLDRGSGNTIYF.

This clonotype has at least ten counts. The V call is TRBV10-3, the J call TRBJ2-7; D assignment may be TRBD1 or TRBD2 (6 bases each). V was cut by 10 bases and J by 6 bases, with 19 bases left in between. CDR3 length: 13 residues. In germline, CDR1 is ENHRY, CDR2 SYGVKD. The CDR3 loop is CATTVRGQGEQYF. CDR3 bases: TGTGCCACCACAGTCCGGGGGCAGGGCGAGCAGTACTTC.

The chain is built from TRBV11-2 and TRBJ2-1, with 9 bases that match TRBD1. Germline lookup yields CDR1 SGHAT and CDR2 FQNNGV. This CDR3 has 15 residues. J gave up 7 bases and V 3 bases, and 7 bases lay outside the gene matches. The DNA for the CDR3 is TGTGCCAGCAGCTTCGGGGACAGGGCCAGAAATGAGCAGTTCTTC. It codes for CASSFGDRARNEQFF.

This clonotype was counted ten times or more. V and J are TRBV7-2 and TRBJ2-3; maybe TRBD2 (5 bases). CDR1 and CDR2 (germline): SGHTA, FQGNSA. The CDR3 loop spans 11 amino acids. Trimming left V 0 bases short and J 13 bases short, with 8 bases between. The CDR3 sequence: CASSLATKKYF. Here the CDR3 DNA reads TGTGCCAGCAGCTTAGCGACTAAGAAGTATTTT.